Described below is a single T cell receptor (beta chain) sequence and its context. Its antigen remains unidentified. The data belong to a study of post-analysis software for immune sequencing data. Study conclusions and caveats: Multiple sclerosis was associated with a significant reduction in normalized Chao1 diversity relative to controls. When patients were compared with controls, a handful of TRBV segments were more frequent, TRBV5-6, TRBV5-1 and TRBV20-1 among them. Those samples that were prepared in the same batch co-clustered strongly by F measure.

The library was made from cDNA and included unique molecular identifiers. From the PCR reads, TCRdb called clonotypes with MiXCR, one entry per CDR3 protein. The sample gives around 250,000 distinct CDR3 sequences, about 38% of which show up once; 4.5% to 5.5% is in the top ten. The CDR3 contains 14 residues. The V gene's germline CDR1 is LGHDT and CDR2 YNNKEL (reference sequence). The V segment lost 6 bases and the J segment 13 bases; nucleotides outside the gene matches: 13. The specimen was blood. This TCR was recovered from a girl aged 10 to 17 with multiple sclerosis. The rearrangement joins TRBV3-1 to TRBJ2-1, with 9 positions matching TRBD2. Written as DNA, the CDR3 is TGTGCCAGCAGGACTAGCGGCCCCAGGGAGACCCAGTTCTTC. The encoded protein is CASRTSGPRETQFF.